The T cell receptor beta chain under discussion was sequenced for a study of T-cell reconstitution after alpha-beta-depleted transplantation in children. V shed 0 bases and J 2 bases; nucleotides not matched to a gene: 7. Germline V gives CDR1 SGDLS, CDR2 YYNGEE. The CDR3 consists of 17 residues. TCRbeta library construction was performed incorporating unique molecular identifiers. TCRdb processed the PCR reads anew with MiXCR; each CDR3 protein has one entry. The sample holds around 500,000 distinct CDR3 sequences; approximately 13% are singletons and the top ten take about 5%. This chain links TRBV9 with TRBJ2-3, with TRBD2 matching over 9 bases. The input for sequencing was PBMCs from the stem cell graft donor, taken from the stem cell graft. The clonotype comes from a human donor who donated a stem cell graft to a child with combined immunodeficiency. The CDR3 coding sequence is TGTGCCAGCAGCGTAGATCCAGCGGGAGGTCTCACAGATACGCAGTATTTT. It codes for CASSVDPAGGLTDTQYF.